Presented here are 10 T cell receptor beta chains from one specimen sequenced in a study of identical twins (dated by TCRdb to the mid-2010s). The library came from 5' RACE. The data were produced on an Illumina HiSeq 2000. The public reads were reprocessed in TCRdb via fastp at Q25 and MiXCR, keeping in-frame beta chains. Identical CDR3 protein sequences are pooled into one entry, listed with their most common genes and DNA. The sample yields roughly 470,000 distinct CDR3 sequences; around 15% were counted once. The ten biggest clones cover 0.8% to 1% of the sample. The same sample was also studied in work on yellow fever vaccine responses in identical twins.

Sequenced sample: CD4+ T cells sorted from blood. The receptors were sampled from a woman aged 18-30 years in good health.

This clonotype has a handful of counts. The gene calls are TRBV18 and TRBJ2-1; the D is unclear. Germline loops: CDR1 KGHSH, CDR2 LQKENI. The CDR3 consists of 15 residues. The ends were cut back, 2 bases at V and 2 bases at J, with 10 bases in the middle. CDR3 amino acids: CASSPILATYNEQFF. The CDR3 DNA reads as TGTGCCAGCTCACCAATCCTTGCCACCTACAATGAGCAGTTCTTC.

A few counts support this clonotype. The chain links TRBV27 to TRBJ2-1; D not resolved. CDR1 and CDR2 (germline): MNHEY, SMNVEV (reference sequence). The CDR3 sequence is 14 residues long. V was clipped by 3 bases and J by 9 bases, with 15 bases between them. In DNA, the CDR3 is TGTGCCAGCAGTTTTACCGGTTTTGGGTTTGAGCAGTTCTTC. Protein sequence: CASSFTGFGFEQFF.

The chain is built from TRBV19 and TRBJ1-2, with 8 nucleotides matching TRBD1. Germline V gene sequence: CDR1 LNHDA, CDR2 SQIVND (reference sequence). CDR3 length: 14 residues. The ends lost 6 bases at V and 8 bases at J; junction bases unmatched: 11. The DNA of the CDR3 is TGTGCCAGTAGAAAAGCAGGGGGCGCAGGGGGCTACACCTTC. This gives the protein CASRKAGGAGGYTF.

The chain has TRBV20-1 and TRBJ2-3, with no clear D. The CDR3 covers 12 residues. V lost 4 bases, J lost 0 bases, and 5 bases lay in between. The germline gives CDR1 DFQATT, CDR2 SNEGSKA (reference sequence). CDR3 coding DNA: TGCAGTGCTAATCCCAGCACAGATACGCAGTATTTT. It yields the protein CSANPSTDTQYF.

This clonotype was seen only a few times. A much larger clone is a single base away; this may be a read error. CDR3 DNA sequence: TGTGCCAGCAGATTCTGGACTAGCGGGAGGATCGGGGAGCTGTTTTTT. Protein: CASRFWTSGRIGELFF. The chain carries TRBV12-3 or TRBV12-4 and TRBJ2-2; 14 bases align to TRBD2. The CDR3 contains 16 residues. V lost 6 bases and J lost 7; bases outside the gene matches: 7.

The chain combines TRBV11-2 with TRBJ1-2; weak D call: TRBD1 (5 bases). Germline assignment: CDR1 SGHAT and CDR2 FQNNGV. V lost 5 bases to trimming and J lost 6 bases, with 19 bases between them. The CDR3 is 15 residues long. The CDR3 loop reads CASSQYAGQGHGYTF. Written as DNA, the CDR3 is TGTGCCAGCAGCCAATACGCGGGGCAGGGCCATGGCTACACCTTC.

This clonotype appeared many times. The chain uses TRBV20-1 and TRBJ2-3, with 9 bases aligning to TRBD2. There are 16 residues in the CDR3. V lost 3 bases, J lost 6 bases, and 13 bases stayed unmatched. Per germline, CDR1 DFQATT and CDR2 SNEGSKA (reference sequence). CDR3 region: CSASTPPGLAWDTQYF. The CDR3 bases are TGCAGTGCTAGTACCCCGCCGGGACTAGCTTGGGATACGCAGTATTTT.

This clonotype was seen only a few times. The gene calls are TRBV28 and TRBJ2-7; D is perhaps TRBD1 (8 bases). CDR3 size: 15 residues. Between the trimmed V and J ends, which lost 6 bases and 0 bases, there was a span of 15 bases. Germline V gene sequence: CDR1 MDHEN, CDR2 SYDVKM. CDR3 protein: CASRRGTGSSYEQYF. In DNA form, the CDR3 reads TGTGCCAGCAGGCGGGGGACAGGTAGCTCCTACGAGCAGTACTTC.

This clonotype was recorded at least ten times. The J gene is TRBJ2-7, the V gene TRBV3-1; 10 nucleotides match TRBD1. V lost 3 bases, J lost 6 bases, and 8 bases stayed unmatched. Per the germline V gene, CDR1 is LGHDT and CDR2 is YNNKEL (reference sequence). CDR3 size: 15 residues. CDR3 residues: CASSQSSGQGPEQYF. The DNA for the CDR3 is TGTGCCAGCAGCCAGTCCTCGGGACAGGGGCCCGAGCAGTACTTC.

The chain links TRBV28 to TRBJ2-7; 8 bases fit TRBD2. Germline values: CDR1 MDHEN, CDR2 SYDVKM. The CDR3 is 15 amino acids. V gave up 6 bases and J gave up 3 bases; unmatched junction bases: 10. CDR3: CASSSGGAPNYEQYF. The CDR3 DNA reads TGTGCCAGCAGCTCGGGGGGGGCCCCAAACTACGAGCAGTACTTC. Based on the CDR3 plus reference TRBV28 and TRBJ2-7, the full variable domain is DVKVTQSSRYLVKRTGEKVFLECVQDMDHENMFWYRQDPGLGLRLIYFSYDVKMKEKGDIPEGYSVSREKKERFSLILESASTNQTSMYLCASSSGGAPNYEQYFGPGTRLTVT.